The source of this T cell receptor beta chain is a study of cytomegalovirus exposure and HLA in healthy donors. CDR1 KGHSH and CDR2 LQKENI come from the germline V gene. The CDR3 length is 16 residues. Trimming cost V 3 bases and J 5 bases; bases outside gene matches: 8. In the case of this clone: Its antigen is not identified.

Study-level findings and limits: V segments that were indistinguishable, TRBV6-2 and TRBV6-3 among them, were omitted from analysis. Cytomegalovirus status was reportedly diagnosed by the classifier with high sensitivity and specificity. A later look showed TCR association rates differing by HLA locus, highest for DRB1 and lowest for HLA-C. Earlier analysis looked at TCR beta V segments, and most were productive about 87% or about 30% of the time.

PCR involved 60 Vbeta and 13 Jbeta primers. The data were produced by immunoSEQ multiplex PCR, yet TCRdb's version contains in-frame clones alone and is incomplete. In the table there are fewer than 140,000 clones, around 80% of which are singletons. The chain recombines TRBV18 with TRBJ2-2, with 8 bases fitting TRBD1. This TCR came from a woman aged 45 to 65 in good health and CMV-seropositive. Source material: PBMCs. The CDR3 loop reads CASSPAGTGGTGELFF. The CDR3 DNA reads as TGTGCCAGCTCACCGGCCGGGACAGGCGGGACCGGGGAGCTGTTTTTT. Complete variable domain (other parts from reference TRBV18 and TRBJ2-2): NAGVMQNPRHLVRRRGQEARLRCSPMKGHSHVYWYRQLPEEGLKFMVYLQKENIIDESGMPKERFSAEFPKEGPSILRIQQVVRGDSAAYFCASSPAGTGGTGELFFGEGSRLTVL.